This is a list of T cell receptor beta chains from one sample in a study of beta chain features in type 1 diabetes. The assay was immunoSEQ multiplex PCR, and TCRdb's table has in-frame clones only and misses some. Of some 370,000 clones in the sample, 8% to 10% were seen once. The sequenced material came from central memory CD4+ T cells from blood. The receptor source for this set is a young man with type 1 diabetes. The CDR3 runs from the conserved cysteine through the conserved F or W. Fields, in order: J gene, V gene, D gene, clone size, CDR3 DNA, CDR3 protein. The D gene is left open where the match is weak. The listing skips clone size in some rows; elsewhere it reads once, few, many or a size class.

j_gene: TRBJ2-5
v_gene: TRBV7-2
d_gene: -
abundance: -
CDR3nt: TGTGCCAGCAGCTTATCATTAGGGGAGACCCAGTACTTC
CDR3aa: CASSLSLGETQYF

j_gene: TRBJ2-5
v_gene: TRBV5-4
d_gene: TRBD2
abundance: -
CDR3nt: TGTGCCAGCAGCCGGGGACTAGCGGCCCAAGAGACCCAGTACTTC
CDR3aa: CASSRGLAAQETQYF

j_gene: TRBJ2-7
v_gene: TRBV23-1
d_gene: -
abundance: many
CDR3nt: TGCGCCAGCACAATTCAGGGAACCTACGAGCAGTACTTC
CDR3aa: CASTIQGTYEQYF

j_gene: TRBJ1-2
v_gene: TRBV6-5
d_gene: -
abundance: -
CDR3nt: TGTGCCAGCAGTTACGATCGCCTCAACTATGGCTACACCTTC
CDR3aa: CASSYDRLNYGYTF

j_gene: TRBJ2-7
v_gene: TRBV19
d_gene: TRBD2
abundance: few
CDR3nt: TGTGCCAGTAGTATAGTAGCTAGCGGGAACTCCTACGAGCAGTACTTC
CDR3aa: CASSIVASGNSYEQYF

j_gene: TRBJ2-1
v_gene: TRBV6-5
d_gene: -
abundance: few
CDR3nt: TGTGCCAGCCTGCGGCGAGGTGAGCAGTTCTTC
CDR3aa: CASLRRGEQFF

j_gene: TRBJ2-7
v_gene: TRBV5-1
d_gene: TRBD2
abundance: -
CDR3nt: TGCGCCAGCAGCGCCTCCGGGACTAGCGGGATTAAAGTGGCCTACGAGCAGTACTTC
CDR3aa: CASSASGTSGIKVAYEQYF

j_gene: TRBJ1-5
v_gene: TRBV30
d_gene: -
abundance: -
CDR3nt: TGTGCCTGGACGGGCGGAGGGAATCAGCCCCAGCATTTT
CDR3aa: CAWTGGGNQPQHF

j_gene: TRBJ2-7
v_gene: TRBV29-1
d_gene: -
abundance: -
CDR3nt: TGCAGCGTTGTAGTTTCACCCTCACGGAACGAGCAGTACTTC
CDR3aa: CSVVVSPSRNEQYF

j_gene: TRBJ2-7
v_gene: TRBV18
d_gene: TRBD2
abundance: few
CDR3nt: TGTGCCAGCTCCCACGGGGGGGCCTTTGGGGCTAAAGGCTACGAGCAGTACTTC
CDR3aa: CASSHGGAFGAKGYEQYF

j_gene: TRBJ2-6
v_gene: TRBV7-9
d_gene: -
abundance: -
CDR3nt: TGTGCCAGCAGCTTACGCCCAGGGGCTGGGGCCAACGTCCTGACTTTC
CDR3aa: CASSLRPGAGANVLTF

j_gene: TRBJ1-1
v_gene: TRBV28
d_gene: TRBD1
abundance: many
CDR3nt: TGTGCCAGCAGCTTACCGACAGGGGCTGAAGCTTTCTTT
CDR3aa: CASSLPTGAEAFF

j_gene: TRBJ2-3
v_gene: TRBV18
d_gene: -
abundance: few
CDR3nt: TGTGCCAGCTCACCAGCGGTCGGGTCAGATACGCAGTATTTT
CDR3aa: CASSPAVGSDTQYF

j_gene: TRBJ2-1
v_gene: TRBV6-6
d_gene: -
abundance: -
CDR3nt: TGTGCCAGCAGTTACTTGGGTGAGCAGTTCTTC
CDR3aa: CASSYLGEQFF

j_gene: TRBJ2-2
v_gene: TRBV28
d_gene: -
abundance: many
CDR3nt: TGTGCCAGCAGAAGGGGCACGAACACCGGGGAGCTGTTTTTT
CDR3aa: CASRRGTNTGELFF

j_gene: TRBJ1-2
v_gene: TRBV6-1
d_gene: -
abundance: -
CDR3nt: TGTGCCAGCAGTGAGACAGATAACTATGGCTACACCTTC
CDR3aa: CASSETDNYGYTF

j_gene: TRBJ2-2
v_gene: TRBV2
d_gene: TRBD1
abundance: once
CDR3nt: TGTGCCAGCCGGACAGGGACGAACACCGGGGAGCTGTTTTTT
CDR3aa: CASRTGTNTGELFF

j_gene: TRBJ1-2
v_gene: TRBV19
d_gene: -
abundance: few
CDR3nt: TGTGCCAGTAGAGGGGAGTTTCACGGCTACACCTTC
CDR3aa: CASRGEFHGYTF

j_gene: TRBJ1-1
v_gene: TRBV27
d_gene: TRBD1
abundance: once
CDR3nt: TGTGCCAGCAGTTCGCCTCCAGGGGGTCGGACTGAAGCTTTCTTT
CDR3aa: CASSSPPGGRTEAFF

j_gene: TRBJ2-7
v_gene: TRBV14
d_gene: -
abundance: many
CDR3nt: TGTGCCAGCAGCCAAGATAAGGGCTTGGGGCGATATAACTCCTACGAGCAGTACTTC
CDR3aa: CASSQDKGLGRYNSYEQYF

j_gene: TRBJ1-5
v_gene: TRBV2
d_gene: -
abundance: few
CDR3nt: TGTGCCAGCAGTGTTGACGGTTATAGCAATCAGCCCCAGCATTTT
CDR3aa: CASSVDGYSNQPQHF

j_gene: TRBJ2-7
v_gene: TRBV11-3
d_gene: -
abundance: -
CDR3nt: TGTGCCAGCAGCCCAGCGGGCACCAACTACGAGCAGTACTTC
CDR3aa: CASSPAGTNYEQYF

j_gene: TRBJ2-5
v_gene: TRBV7-2
d_gene: -
abundance: -
CDR3nt: TGTGCCAGCAGCTTTTCAGGGGCCATCCAAGAGACCCAGTACTTC
CDR3aa: CASSFSGAIQETQYF